A selection of T cell receptor beta chains follows, all from one sample in a study of T cell repertoires in cytomegalovirus infection. Each CDR3 protein gets one entry after TCRdb re-called the reads with MiXCR. The sample yields roughly 920,000 distinct CDR3 sequences, roughly 31% seen once. The antigens of these receptors remain unknown. This specimen consisted of cultured CD8+ T cells from PBMCs, obtained from culture after CMV antigen stimulation. The receptors stem from a human donor in good health (CMV status not recorded). Some clones in this sample may be carry-over from other donors' samples. Both conserved end residues are part of each CDR3. Each record gives: D gene, V gene, clone size, CDR3 length, J gene, CDR3 DNA, CDR3 protein. A D gene is named only where the DNA matches it firmly. The listing skips clone size in some rows; elsewhere it reads once, few, many or a size class.

d_call: -; v_call: TRBV20-1; clone_size: -; cdr3_length: 15; j_call: TRBJ2-1; cdr3_nt: TGCAGTGCTAGAGATAGGAGGGGGGCCGGGAATGAGCAGTTCTTC; cdr3_aa: CSARDRRGAGNEQFF
d_call: -; v_call: TRBV27; clone_size: many; cdr3_length: 14; j_call: TRBJ2-5; cdr3_nt: TGTGCCAGCAGTTTAGGCAGGGGAGTGGAGACCCAGTACTTC; cdr3_aa: CASSLGRGVETQYF
d_call: -; v_call: TRBV6-1; clone_size: once; cdr3_length: 13; j_call: TRBJ2-7; cdr3_nt: TGTGCCAGCAGGGACAGTGTTACCTACGAGCAGTACTTC; cdr3_aa: CASRDSVTYEQYF
d_call: -; v_call: TRBV19; clone_size: many; cdr3_length: 11; j_call: TRBJ1-1; cdr3_nt: TGTGCCACCTGGGGAGGGACCGAAGCTTTCTTT; cdr3_aa: CATWGGTEAFF
d_call: TRBD2; v_call: TRBV19; clone_size: few; cdr3_length: 17; j_call: TRBJ2-1; cdr3_nt: TGTGCCAGTAGTACCCACGAGGGCGGGGGCTCCTACAATGAGCAGTTCTTC; cdr3_aa: CASSTHEGGGSYNEQFF
d_call: -; v_call: TRBV4-1; clone_size: -; cdr3_length: 13; j_call: TRBJ1-2; cdr3_nt: TGCGCCAGCAGCCAATACTTAGATGGAGGCTACACCTTC; cdr3_aa: CASSQYLDGGYTF
d_call: -; v_call: TRBV11-2; clone_size: -; cdr3_length: 12; j_call: TRBJ1-2; cdr3_nt: TGTGCCATCAATAAGGGAATCTATGGCTACACCTTC; cdr3_aa: CAINKGIYGYTF
d_call: TRBD1; v_call: TRBV29-1; clone_size: -; cdr3_length: 14; j_call: TRBJ1-1; cdr3_nt: TGCAGCATTGAAGGAGGGGGCTTGAACACTGAAGCTTTCTTT; cdr3_aa: CSIEGGGLNTEAFF
d_call: -; v_call: TRBV7-9; clone_size: -; cdr3_length: 12; j_call: TRBJ2-2; cdr3_nt: TGTGCCAGCAGCTTAGATGGTCCGGAGCTGTTTTTT; cdr3_aa: CASSLDGPELFF
d_call: -; v_call: TRBV7-8; clone_size: -; cdr3_length: 15; j_call: TRBJ1-1; cdr3_nt: TGTGCCAGCAGCTTAGCCAACAGGAGGAACACTGAAGCTTTCTTT; cdr3_aa: CASSLANRRNTEAFF
d_call: TRBD1; v_call: TRBV12-3/TRBV12-4; clone_size: -; cdr3_length: 12; j_call: TRBJ2-5; cdr3_nt: TGTGCCAGCAGTTTAGCAACAGGGGCAGGGAGTTTC; cdr3_aa: CASSLATGAGSF
d_call: TRBD1; v_call: TRBV27; clone_size: -; cdr3_length: 15; j_call: TRBJ2-5; cdr3_nt: TGTGCCAGCAATTCCGGGACAGTATGGGGCAAGACCCAGTACTTC; cdr3_aa: CASNSGTVWGKTQYF
d_call: -; v_call: TRBV6-1; clone_size: -; cdr3_length: 16; j_call: TRBJ2-3; cdr3_nt: TGTGTCAGCAGTTACGCGGACAGCGATTTCACAGATACGCAGTATTTT; cdr3_aa: CVSSYADSDFTDTQYF
d_call: TRBD1; v_call: TRBV19; clone_size: -; cdr3_length: 15; j_call: TRBJ1-1; cdr3_nt: TGTGCCAGTAGTCCCGGGACAGGGTCGTCCGCTGATGCTTTCTTT; cdr3_aa: CASSPGTGSSADAFF
d_call: -; v_call: TRBV14; clone_size: few; cdr3_length: 15; j_call: TRBJ2-7; cdr3_nt: TGTGCCAGCAGCCAAGGGACCTCCAGCTCCTACGAGCAGTACTTC; cdr3_aa: CASSQGTSSSYEQYF
d_call: -; v_call: TRBV27; clone_size: few; cdr3_length: 14; j_call: TRBJ1-2; cdr3_nt: TGTGCCAGCAGCCGGGGGGACATGTACTATGGCTACACCTTC; cdr3_aa: CASSRGDMYYGYTF
d_call: -; v_call: TRBV4-1; clone_size: -; cdr3_length: 16; j_call: TRBJ1-5; cdr3_nt: TGCGCCAGCAGCCAAGAAGCAGGAGTTAGCAATCAGCCCCAGCATTTT; cdr3_aa: CASSQEAGVSNQPQHF
d_call: TRBD2; v_call: TRBV6-2/TRBV6-3; clone_size: -; cdr3_length: 15; j_call: TRBJ2-7; cdr3_nt: TGTGCCAGCAGCGCAGGGACTAGCGGGACCTACGAGCAGTACTTC; cdr3_aa: CASSAGTSGTYEQYF
d_call: TRBD2; v_call: TRBV20-1; clone_size: -; cdr3_length: 16; j_call: TRBJ2-3; cdr3_nt: TGCAGTGCTAGAGAGTCTAGCGGGGGGGCAAGAGATACGCAGTATTTT; cdr3_aa: CSARESSGGARDTQYF
d_call: TRBD1; v_call: TRBV4-3; clone_size: few; cdr3_length: 17; j_call: TRBJ2-2; cdr3_nt: TGCGCCAGCAGCCAAGATGTGGGGACAGCGAACACCGGGGAGCTGTTTTTT; cdr3_aa: CASSQDVGTANTGELFF
d_call: -; v_call: TRBV6-2/TRBV6-3; clone_size: few; cdr3_length: 17; j_call: TRBJ2-3; cdr3_nt: TGTGCCAGCAGGCTACGGGGAACTACGCGCTACACAGATACGCAGTATTTT; cdr3_aa: CASRLRGTTRYTDTQYF
d_call: TRBD1; v_call: TRBV20-1; clone_size: -; cdr3_length: 14; j_call: TRBJ2-7; cdr3_nt: TGCAGTGCTACAGTAACAGGGGGCGCGGGCGAGCAGTACTTC; cdr3_aa: CSATVTGGAGEQYF
d_call: -; v_call: TRBV7-2; clone_size: many; cdr3_length: 12; j_call: TRBJ1-1; cdr3_nt: TGTGCCAGCAGCTCCCTAGCAGTTGAAGCTTTCTTT; cdr3_aa: CASSSLAVEAFF
d_call: -; v_call: TRBV7-9; clone_size: -; cdr3_length: 13; j_call: TRBJ2-1; cdr3_nt: TGTGCCAGTCGGGACACCTCCTCACTCGAGCAGTTCTTC; cdr3_aa: CASRDTSSLEQFF
d_call: -; v_call: TRBV19; clone_size: -; cdr3_length: 13; j_call: TRBJ2-3; cdr3_nt: TGTGCCGGTAGTATAGACCACACGGATACGCAGTATTTT; cdr3_aa: CAGSIDHTDTQYF
d_call: -; v_call: TRBV19; clone_size: -; cdr3_length: 17; j_call: TRBJ2-2; cdr3_nt: TGTGCCAGTAGTATAGATCTCAGAGGGCAGAACACCGGGGAGCTGTTTTTT; cdr3_aa: CASSIDLRGQNTGELFF
d_call: -; v_call: TRBV27; clone_size: few; cdr3_length: 13; j_call: TRBJ2-3; cdr3_nt: TGTGCCAGCATACCCAGGGCGCATGGTACGCAGTATTTT; cdr3_aa: CASIPRAHGTQYF
d_call: TRBD1; v_call: TRBV19; clone_size: -; cdr3_length: 21; j_call: TRBJ2-6; cdr3_nt: TGTGCCAGTAATACCCTAGACAACGAAGGGACAGGGCCGTCTGGGGCCAACGTCCTGACTTTC; cdr3_aa: CASNTLDNEGTGPSGANVLTF
d_call: TRBD1; v_call: TRBV11-2; clone_size: -; cdr3_length: 15; j_call: TRBJ2-2; cdr3_nt: TGTGCCAGCAGCGGGACAGGGGACTTGACCGGGGAGCTGTTTTTT; cdr3_aa: CASSGTGDLTGELFF
d_call: TRBD1; v_call: TRBV7-9; clone_size: -; cdr3_length: 13; j_call: TRBJ1-2; cdr3_nt: TGTGCCAGCAGCGAGACAGGGTTGTATGGCTACACCTTC; cdr3_aa: CASSETGLYGYTF
d_call: -; v_call: TRBV3-1; clone_size: few; cdr3_length: 13; j_call: TRBJ1-1; cdr3_nt: TGTGCCAGCACCCGAGGGAGAAACACTGAAGCTTTCTTT; cdr3_aa: CASTRGRNTEAFF
d_call: -; v_call: TRBV6-5; clone_size: few; cdr3_length: 11; j_call: TRBJ1-1; cdr3_nt: TGTGCCAGCCATCAGAGGACTGAAGCTTTCTTT; cdr3_aa: CASHQRTEAFF
d_call: TRBD1; v_call: TRBV7-9; clone_size: -; cdr3_length: 16; j_call: TRBJ1-1; cdr3_nt: TGTGCCAGCAGCCCCCAAACTGGACAGGGGCTGGCTGAAGCTTTCTTT; cdr3_aa: CASSPQTGQGLAEAFF
d_call: -; v_call: TRBV24-1; clone_size: -; cdr3_length: 13; j_call: TRBJ2-1; cdr3_nt: TGTGCCACCAGTGACCCTGACAGTCCGGAGCAGTTCTTC; cdr3_aa: CATSDPDSPEQFF
d_call: -; v_call: TRBV6-6; clone_size: few; cdr3_length: 15; j_call: TRBJ2-2; cdr3_nt: TGTGCCAGCAGTTACTCTGCCACGTCCACCGGGGAGCTGTTTTTT; cdr3_aa: CASSYSATSTGELFF
d_call: -; v_call: TRBV29-1; clone_size: -; cdr3_length: 12; j_call: TRBJ2-1; cdr3_nt: TGCAGCGCGATACATGGGGGTAATGAGCAGTTCTTC; cdr3_aa: CSAIHGGNEQFF
d_call: TRBD2; v_call: TRBV7-6; clone_size: many; cdr3_length: 15; j_call: TRBJ2-2; cdr3_nt: TGTGCCAGCAGCCCGACTAGCGCGAACACCGGGGAGCTGTTTTTT; cdr3_aa: CASSPTSANTGELFF
d_call: -; v_call: TRBV6-1; clone_size: few; cdr3_length: 12; j_call: TRBJ1-4; cdr3_nt: TGTGCCAGCAGTGATATACGGGAAAAACTGTTTTTT; cdr3_aa: CASSDIREKLFF
d_call: TRBD2; v_call: TRBV6-6; clone_size: -; cdr3_length: 16; j_call: TRBJ2-5; cdr3_nt: TGTGCCAGCAGTTACAATGGAGCGGGGCTGGGAGAGACCCAGTACTTC; cdr3_aa: CASSYNGAGLGETQYF
d_call: -; v_call: TRBV6-2/TRBV6-3; clone_size: few; cdr3_length: 16; j_call: TRBJ2-1; cdr3_nt: TGTGCCAGCAGTTACTCGGGCAGAACGGACTACAATGAGCAGTTCTTC; cdr3_aa: CASSYSGRTDYNEQFF
d_call: -; v_call: TRBV25-1; clone_size: -; cdr3_length: 13; j_call: TRBJ1-1; cdr3_nt: TGTGCCAGCAGTACCAATCCGACGGCTGAAGCTTTCTTT; cdr3_aa: CASSTNPTAEAFF
d_call: -; v_call: TRBV6-2/TRBV6-3; clone_size: few; cdr3_length: 16; j_call: TRBJ2-1; cdr3_nt: TGTGCCAGCAGCACCCCCCGGGGGGCGGGGGTTAATGAGCAGTTCTTC; cdr3_aa: CASSTPRGAGVNEQFF
d_call: -; v_call: TRBV6-6; clone_size: -; cdr3_length: 16; j_call: TRBJ2-5; cdr3_nt: TGTGCCAGCAGTTTCGCAAGCAAAGAGAGAGAAGAGACCCAGTACTTC; cdr3_aa: CASSFASKEREETQYF
d_call: -; v_call: TRBV20-1; clone_size: -; cdr3_length: 11; j_call: TRBJ1-1; cdr3_nt: TGCAGTGCTGAGGGGGAGGCTGAAGCTTTCTTT; cdr3_aa: CSAEGEAEAFF
d_call: -; v_call: TRBV5-5; clone_size: -; cdr3_length: 13; j_call: TRBJ1-1; cdr3_nt: TGTGCCAGCAGGACACCCATGAACACTGAAGCTTTCTTT; cdr3_aa: CASRTPMNTEAFF
d_call: -; v_call: TRBV19; clone_size: -; cdr3_length: 13; j_call: TRBJ1-2; cdr3_nt: TGTGCCAGTAGTGAGGGGACTAACTATGGCTACACCTTC; cdr3_aa: CASSEGTNYGYTF
d_call: TRBD1; v_call: TRBV12-3/TRBV12-4; clone_size: many; cdr3_length: 14; j_call: TRBJ1-4; cdr3_nt: TGTGCCAGCAGCCCCAGGGGGAGAGGTGAAAAACTGTTTTTT; cdr3_aa: CASSPRGRGEKLFF
d_call: -; v_call: TRBV19; clone_size: many; cdr3_length: 15; j_call: TRBJ2-7; cdr3_nt: TGTGCCAGTAGTATAGATCTTGGGGAAACCTACGAGCAGTACTTC; cdr3_aa: CASSIDLGETYEQYF
d_call: TRBD2; v_call: TRBV6-2/TRBV6-3; clone_size: once; cdr3_length: 16; j_call: TRBJ2-5; cdr3_nt: TGTGCCAGCAGTTATCTTAGCGGGGGGACTGAAGAGACCCAGTACTTC; cdr3_aa: CASSYLSGGTEETQYF
d_call: TRBD1; v_call: TRBV4-3; clone_size: few; cdr3_length: 14; j_call: TRBJ1-2; cdr3_nt: TGCGCCAGCAGCCCGGACAGGGGCGACTATGGCTACACCTTC; cdr3_aa: CASSPDRGDYGYTF
d_call: -; v_call: TRBV5-1; clone_size: -; cdr3_length: 13; j_call: TRBJ1-1; cdr3_nt: TGCGCCAGCAGCTTTAGGGGGAACACTGAAGCTATCTTT; cdr3_aa: CASSFRGNTEAIF
d_call: TRBD2; v_call: TRBV6-1; clone_size: many; cdr3_length: 15; j_call: TRBJ2-4; cdr3_nt: TGTGCCAGCAGTCTCAGCGGGGGCGCCAAAAACATTCAGTACTTC; cdr3_aa: CASSLSGGAKNIQYF
d_call: -; v_call: TRBV5-4; clone_size: few; cdr3_length: 13; j_call: TRBJ2-7; cdr3_nt: TGTGCCAGCAGCGGCACTAGTTCCTACGAGCAGTACTTC; cdr3_aa: CASSGTSSYEQYF
d_call: -; v_call: TRBV7-8; clone_size: -; cdr3_length: 14; j_call: TRBJ2-3; cdr3_nt: TGTGCCAGCAGCCTCGCGGCTATCACAGATACGCAGTATTTT; cdr3_aa: CASSLAAITDTQYF
d_call: -; v_call: TRBV7-8; clone_size: few; cdr3_length: 12; j_call: TRBJ1-1; cdr3_nt: TGTGCCAGCAGCTCCCCAGGAGGTGAAGCTTTCTTT; cdr3_aa: CASSSPGGEAFF